This T cell receptor (beta chain) was identified in a study of T cell responses to AZD1222 COVID-19 vaccine. Whole-study findings and limits: Among the donors, most were white British and more were female, and clonal diversity was possibly underestimated. Repertoires were collected only later (after the peak T cell response had occurred). Spike-specific TCRs gained breadth and depth after people received two AZD1222 doses.

The V gene's germline CDR1 is MDHEN and CDR2 SYDVKM. The CDR3 extends over 15 amino acids. V was trimmed by 6 bases and J by 1 base, leaving 13 bases between them. Note on this clone: Its antigen is not identified.

Repertoires were generated with immunoSEQ multiplex PCR, while TCRdb's copy carries only in-frame clones and drops some. The repertoire consists of fewer than 45,000 clones, with 75% to 85% occurring once and the leading ten covering 45% to 60%. J is TRBJ2-1 and V is TRBV28, with D perhaps TRBD1 or TRBD2 (6 bases each). The sequencing used peripheral blood, collected on day 0 of AZD1222 vaccination. This clonotype was sampled from an adult in good health. The CDR3 DNA reads as TGTGCCAGCAGATTGGGGGGCACGTCCTACAATGAGCAGTTCTTC. Translation: CASRLGGTSYNEQFF.